This T cell receptor beta chain originates from a study of T-cell memory formation after mild COVID-19. Study in general: Among the donors, TCR clusters were largely specific to each donor.

For this clonotype: Antigen unknown.

General study results and limits: There was a balanced CD4/CD8 profile in clones contracting day 15 to 85, and later expanders leaned CD4+.

Libraries for TCRalpha and TCRbeta carried sample barcodes and unique molecular identifiers via 5'RACE. TCRdb reanalysed the 5' RACE reads using MiXCR and keeps one entry per CDR3 protein. The sample has more than 80,000 distinct CDR3 sequences; about 18% are singletons. Sequencing was carried out using PBMCs or a T cell subset sorted from them (not recorded which). The source is an adult woman who had mild COVID-19 (a few samples of this study predate the infection). Cell type and time point are not known.

The CDR3 region is CASGFTGEDEQYF. The CDR3 DNA is TGTGCTAGTGGTTTCACAGGGGAGGACGAGCAGTACTTC. The J gene is TRBJ2-7, the V gene TRBV12-5; D is perhaps TRBD1 (7 bases). Trimming shortened V by 3 bases and J by 5 bases, and 11 bases separated the two germline ends. This CDR3 has 13 residues. Germline CDR1 LGHNT, CDR2 FRNRAP.